This T cell receptor (beta chain) was found in a study of T cell changes during pregnancy in multiple sclerosis. Germline V gene data show CDR1 as MDHEN and CDR2 as SYDVKM. The CDR3 is 14 amino acids. V shed 8 bases and J 3 bases; nucleotides not matched to a gene: 8. Sequencing was performed with immunoSEQ multiplex PCR; in TCRdb, only in-frame clones are kept and a portion is missing. The sample gives approximately 99,000 clones, just over 90% of which show up once; approximately 0.8% is in the top ten. The sequenced sample was peripheral blood, obtained in the second trimester of pregnancy. The sequence was collected from a female donor in good health, enrolled as a control in a pregnancy study. The gene calls are TRBV28 and TRBJ2-7; 9 bases agree with TRBD1. The CDR3 is CASRTGGGIYEQYF. In DNA form, the CDR3 reads TGTGCCAGCCGAACAGGGGGCGGGATCTACGAGCAGTACTTC.